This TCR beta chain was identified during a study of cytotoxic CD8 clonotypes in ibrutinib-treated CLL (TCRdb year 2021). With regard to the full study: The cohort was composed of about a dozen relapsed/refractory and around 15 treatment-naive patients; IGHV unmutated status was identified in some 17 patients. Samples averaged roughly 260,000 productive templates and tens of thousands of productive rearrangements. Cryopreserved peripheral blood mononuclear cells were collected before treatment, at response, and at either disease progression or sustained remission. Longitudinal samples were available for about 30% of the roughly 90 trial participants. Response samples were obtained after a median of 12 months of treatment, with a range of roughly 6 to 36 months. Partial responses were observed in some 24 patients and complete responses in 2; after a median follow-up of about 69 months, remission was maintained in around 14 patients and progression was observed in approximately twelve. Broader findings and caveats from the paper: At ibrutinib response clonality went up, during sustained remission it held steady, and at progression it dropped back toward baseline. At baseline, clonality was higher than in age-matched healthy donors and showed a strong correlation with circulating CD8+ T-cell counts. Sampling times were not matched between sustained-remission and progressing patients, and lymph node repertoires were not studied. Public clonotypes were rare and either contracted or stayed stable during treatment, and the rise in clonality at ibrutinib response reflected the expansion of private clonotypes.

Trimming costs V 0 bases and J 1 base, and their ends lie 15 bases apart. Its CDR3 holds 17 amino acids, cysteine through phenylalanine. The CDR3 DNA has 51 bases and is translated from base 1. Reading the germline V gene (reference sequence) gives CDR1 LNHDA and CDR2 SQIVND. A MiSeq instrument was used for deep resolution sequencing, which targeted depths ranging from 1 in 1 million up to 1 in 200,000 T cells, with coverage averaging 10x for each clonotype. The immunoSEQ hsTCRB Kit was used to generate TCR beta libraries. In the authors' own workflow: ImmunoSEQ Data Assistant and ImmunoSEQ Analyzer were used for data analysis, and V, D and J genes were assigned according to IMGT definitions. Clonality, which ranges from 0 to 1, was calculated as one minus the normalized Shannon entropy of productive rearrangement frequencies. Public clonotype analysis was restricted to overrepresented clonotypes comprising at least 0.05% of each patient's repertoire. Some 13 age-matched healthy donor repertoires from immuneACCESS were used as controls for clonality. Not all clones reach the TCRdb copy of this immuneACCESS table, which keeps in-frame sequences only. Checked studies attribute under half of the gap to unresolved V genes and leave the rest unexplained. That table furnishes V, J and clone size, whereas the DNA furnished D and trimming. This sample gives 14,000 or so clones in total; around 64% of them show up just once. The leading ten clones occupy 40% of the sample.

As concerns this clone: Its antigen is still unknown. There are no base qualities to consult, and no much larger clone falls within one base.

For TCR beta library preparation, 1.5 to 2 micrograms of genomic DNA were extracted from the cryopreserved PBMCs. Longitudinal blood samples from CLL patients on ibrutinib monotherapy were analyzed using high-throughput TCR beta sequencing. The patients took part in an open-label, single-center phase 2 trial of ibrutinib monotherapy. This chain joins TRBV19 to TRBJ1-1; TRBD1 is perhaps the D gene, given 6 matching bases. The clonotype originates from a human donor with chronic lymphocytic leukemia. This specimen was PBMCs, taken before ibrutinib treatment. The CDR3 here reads CASSIDGGGGKNTEAFF. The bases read TGTGCCAGTAGTATAGATGGAGGGGGAGGGAAGAACACTGAAGCTTTCTTT. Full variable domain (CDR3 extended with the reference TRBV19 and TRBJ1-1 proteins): DGGITQSPKYLFRKEGQNVTLSCEQNLNHDAMYWYRQDPGQGLRLIYYSQIVNDFQKGDIAEGYSVSREKKESFPLTVTSAQKNPTAFYLCASSIDGGGGKNTEAFFGQGTRLTVV.